The 25 T cell receptor beta chains below were found in one sample sequenced in a study of T cell repertoires in cytomegalovirus infection (dated by TCRdb to between 2017 and 2020). Their antigens are not known. The label giving this sample's treatment or condition can be read as: in vitro stimulation with specific CMV peptide epitopes to enrich CMV-specific T cells. The instrument given in TCRdb is Illumina HiSeq 1500. Starting from the raw public reads, TCRdb applied fastp trimming at Q25, assembled clones with MiXCR and retained in-frame beta chains. Records with the same CDR3 protein are collapsed into one entry carrying the most frequent genes and DNA. The sample includes about 920,000 distinct CDR3 sequences, with around 30% observed a single time. The top ten constitute around 15% of the sample. This sample comprised cultured CD8+ T cells from PBMCs, obtained from culture after CMV antigen stimulation. These receptors all stem from a human donor in good health (CMV status not recorded). Some clones in this sample may be carry-over from other donors' samples.

The J gene is TRBJ2-7, the V gene TRBV6-1, with D unresolved. Trimming removed 10 bases from V and 3 bases from J, with 19 bases in between. Germline lookup yields CDR1 MNHNS and CDR2 SASEGT. This CDR3 is 14 amino acids long. The CDR3, as DNA: TGTGCCACCTCCGTCGACCCGGGTGGCTACGAGCAGTACGTC. Translated, it gives CATSVDPGGYEQYV.

This clonotype came up a few times. The genes are TRBV4-1 and TRBJ1-1; no firm D call. The V end lost 0 bases, the J end lost 7 bases, and 12 bases lay between the germline ends. Germline values: CDR1 MGHRA, CDR2 YSYEKL. CDR3 length equals 14 residues. In nucleotides, the CDR3 is TGCGCCAGCAGCCAAGACCCCCCGGGTCGTGAAGCTTTCTTT. It codes for CASSQDPPGREAFF.

The V gene is TRBV6-6, the J gene TRBJ1-2, with D uncertain. In germline, CDR1 is MNHNY, CDR2 SVGAGI (reference sequence). V was pared by 0 bases and J by 4 bases, with 15 bases between. This CDR3 is built from 16 residues. The CDR3, as DNA: TGTGCCAGCAGTTACTCGAATCCAGAAAGAGCCTATGGCTACACCTTC. Its translation: CASSYSNPERAYGYTF.

The sample holds one count of this clonotype. The V gene is TRBV6-5, the J gene TRBJ1-2; D gene uncertain. Germline CDR1 reads MNHEY; CDR2 reads SVGAGI. Trimming took off 6 bases at V and 4 bases at J, with 21 bases between the two ends. The CDR3 is 16 amino acids. This CDR3 is CASREVGSFWGYGYTF. For the CDR3, the DNA is TGTGCCAGCAGAGAGGTCGGCAGTTTCTGGGGCTATGGCTACACCTTC.

This clonotype was seen many times. In DNA, the CDR3 is TGTGCCAGCAGTTTTGCTACTGAAGGATGGGGTAGCAATCAGCCCCAGCATTTT. It is translated as CASSFATEGWGSNQPQHF. This chain links TRBV12-3 or TRBV12-4 with TRBJ1-5; no definite D call. Trimming pared 3 bases from V and 0 bases from J, leaving 18 bases between. The CDR3 has 18 residues.

This clonotype occurred a few times. The genes are TRBV19 and TRBJ1-5; 9 bases are shared with TRBD1. Unmatched junction bases numbered 11, after V lost 5 bases and J lost 3 bases. Germline lookup yields CDR1 LNHDA and CDR2 SQIVND (reference sequence). CDR3 size: 17 residues. The CDR3 nucleotides read TGTGCCAGTAGTTTCGAACAGGGGGCGCTTCTCAATCAGCCCCAGCATTTT. This gives the protein CASSFEQGALLNQPQHF.

The rearrangement links TRBV12-3 or TRBV12-4 to TRBJ1-4; a possible D gene is TRBD1 (5 bases). The CDR3 is 16 residues long. V was cut by 6 bases and J by 8 bases, with 22 bases left in between. CDR3 bases: TGTGCCAGCAGAGCCTGGGACGTTCAAGAGGGCGAAAAACTGTTTTTT. The encoded protein is CASRAWDVQEGEKLFF.

The DNA for the CDR3 is TGTGCCAGCAGTCGCCCCCGGACAGGGGGCAACGAGCAGTACTTC. Protein: CASSRPRTGGNEQYF. The chain combines TRBV6-5 with TRBJ2-7, with 11 bases that match TRBD1. Looked up from germline, CDR1 is MNHEY and CDR2 is SVGAGI. After removal of 5 bases from V and 5 bases from J, the junction contained 8 bases not matched to a gene. This CDR3 comprises 15 residues.

The chain combines TRBV19 with TRBJ1-5; D gene ambiguous. CDR1 LNHDA and CDR2 SQIVND come from the germline V gene (reference sequence). This CDR3 comprises 15 residues. Trimming cost V 6 bases and J 5 bases, with 17 bases left between them. For the CDR3, the DNA is TGTGCCAGTAGCTATGGGTTTGGCCACCATCAGCCCCAGCATTTT. Its translation: CASSYGFGHHQPQHF.

A few counts support this clonotype. V usage is TRBV12-3 or TRBV12-4 and J usage is TRBJ2-2; TRBD1 agrees at 8 bases. Trimming took 4 bases from V and 6 from J; bases not matched to a gene: 10. This CDR3 has 16 amino acids. In DNA form, the CDR3 reads TGTGCCAGCAGTTCTAGTGCAGGGGGCAGCGCCGGGGAGCTGTTTTTT. Its protein product is CASSSSAGGSAGELFF.

This chain joins TRBV9 and TRBJ2-1; a possible D gene is TRBD1 (6 bases). The CDR3 length is 15 residues. The germline CDR1 and CDR2 sequences are SGDLS and YYNGEE. The V end was cut by 0 bases, the J end by 4 bases, with 11 bases between. The CDR3 reads CASSVGSDRYNEQFF. DNA for the CDR3: TGTGCCAGCAGCGTAGGGTCAGACAGGTACAATGAGCAGTTCTTC.

The chain has TRBV6-5 and TRBJ1-1; D call uncertain. CDR3 size: 15 residues. The ends were cut back, 0 bases at V and 3 bases at J, with 11 bases in the middle. Germline V lookup: CDR1 MNHEY, CDR2 SVGAGI. The CDR3 here is CASSYSTRGYTEAFF. The CDR3 bases are TGTGCCAGCAGTTACTCGACGCGAGGGTACACTGAAGCTTTCTTT.

This clonotype appeared a few times. This may stem from a read error, because a much larger clone lies one nucleotide away. V is TRBV27 and J is TRBJ2-3; 8 bases are shared with TRBD1. Looked up from germline, CDR1 is MNHEY and CDR2 is SMNVEV (reference sequence). The CDR3 is 14 amino acids. J gave up 3 bases and V 6 bases, and 5 bases lay outside the gene matches. CDR3: CASSEDRVTDTQYF. The CDR3 nucleotides read TGTGCCAGCAGCGAGGACAGGGTTACAGATACGCAGTATTTT.

This clonotype was detected only a few times. The rearrangement links TRBV27 to TRBJ2-1; 9 bases match TRBD2. Germline V gives CDR1 MNHEY, CDR2 SMNVEV (reference sequence). V gave up 7 bases and J gave up 6 bases; unmatched junction bases: 10. This CDR3 is 15 amino acids long. This CDR3 is CASTTGLAGLNEQFF. The CDR3, as DNA: TGTGCCAGCACCACTGGGCTAGCGGGGCTCAATGAGCAGTTCTTC.

This clonotype has at least ten counts. The chain is built from TRBV19 and TRBJ1-5, with a weak D call TRBD1 (5 bases). V gave up 7 bases and J gave up 5 bases, with 18 bases separating them. The germline V gene has CDR1 LNHDA and CDR2 SQIVND (reference sequence). The length of the CDR3 is 15 residues. The CDR3 is CASTLGRGVYQPQHF. CDR3 coding DNA: TGTGCCAGTACCTTAGGCCGGGGGGTTTATCAGCCCCAGCATTTT.

This clonotype appeared a few times. This CDR3 reads CASSDPAGGHAHQETQYF. Here the CDR3 DNA reads TGTGCCAGCAGCGACCCAGCGGGGGGGCACGCCCACCAAGAGACCCAGTACTTC. The chain is built from TRBV28 and TRBJ2-5; 10 bases are shared with TRBD2. From germline, CDR1 is MDHEN and CDR2 SYDVKM. This CDR3 spans 18 amino acids. V trimming: 6 bases; J trimming: 0 bases; junction bases outside the gene matches: 13.

The chain is built from TRBV6-1 and TRBJ1-1, with D possibly TRBD1 on 5 matching bases. Per germline, CDR1 MNHNS and CDR2 SASEGT. This CDR3 is 12 amino acids long. V gave up 0 bases and J gave up 11 bases, with 10 bases separating them. This chain's CDR3 is CASSEATTEAFF. CDR3 bases: TGTGCCAGCAGTGAAGCGACGACAGAGGCTTTCTTT.

This clonotype was counted a few times. This chain uses TRBV7-9 with TRBJ2-5, with 13 bases that match TRBD2. The V segment lost 3 bases and the J segment 2 bases; nucleotides outside the gene matches: 6. CDR1 and CDR2 from the germline V gene are SEHNR and FQNEAQ (reference sequence). CDR3 length equals 17 residues. This CDR3 reads CASSFLGLAGEQETQYF. DNA for the CDR3: TGTGCCAGCAGCTTTTTAGGACTAGCGGGGGAACAAGAGACCCAGTACTTC.

V and J are TRBV10-3 and TRBJ1-1, with TRBD1 identical over 7 bases. This CDR3 spans 21 amino acids. The ends lost 11 bases at V and 0 bases at J; junction bases unmatched: 30. The germline CDR1 and CDR2 sequences are ENHRY and SYGVKD. This CDR3 reads CASLGQPEGGEFFMMNTEAFF. CDR3 in DNA: TGTGCCTCCCTGGGACAGCCCGAAGGAGGGGAGTTTTTTATGATGAACACTGAAGCTTTCTTT.

Comment on this clonotype: Being one base from a much bigger clone, this may be a read error. J is TRBJ2-7 and V is TRBV7-2; D gene unclear. Germline V gene sequence: CDR1 SGHTA, CDR2 FQGNSA. The V gene lost 2 bases and the J gene lost 4 bases, with 12 bases spanning the gap. This CDR3 is 14 amino acids long. In DNA, the CDR3 is TGTGCCAGCAGCTTACTACGAATCAGATACGAGCAGTACTTC. Amino acid sequence: CASSLLRIRYEQYF.

Regarding this clonotype: One base away lies a much larger clone, so this may be a sequencing read error. This sequence joins TRBV7-6 and TRBJ2-6; the D gene is possibly TRBD1 (6 bases). Germline CDR1 and CDR2: SGHVS and FNYEAQ. The CDR3 loop spans 14 amino acids. CDR3 in DNA: TGTGTCAGCACCTCAGGGGCTGGGGCCAACGTCCTGACTTTC. Encoded protein: CVSTSGAGANVLTF.

CDR3 residues: CASSQDWGTKGDSTDTQYF. The CDR3 DNA reads TGCGCCAGCAGCCAAGACTGGGGCACGAAGGGAGACAGCACAGATACGCAGTATTTT. The chain joins TRBV4-1 to TRBJ2-3; D might be TRBD1 or TRBD2, each matching 5 bases. CDR1 and CDR2 from the germline V gene are MGHRA and YSYEKL. V was clipped by 0 bases and J by 0 bases, with 19 bases between them. The CDR3 has 19 residues.

The chain uses TRBV6-1 and TRBJ1-1, with TRBD1 as a possible D gene (5 bases). V lost 5 bases, J lost 1 base, and 14 bases lay in between. Looked up from germline, CDR1 is MNHNS and CDR2 is SASEGT. The CDR3 length is 15 residues. In DNA, the CDR3 is TGTGCCAGCAGTAGATCTTTGACAGAGAACACTGAAGCTTTCTTT. This codes for CASSRSLTENTEAFF.

This chain connects TRBV28 to TRBJ2-5; D is unclear. The CDR3 totals 15 residues. Germline CDR1 and CDR2: MDHEN and SYDVKM. V was cut by 3 bases and J by 5 bases, with 16 bases left in between. CDR3 region: CASSFSLPPGETQYF. Written as DNA, the CDR3 is TGTGCCAGCAGTTTCAGTTTGCCCCCCGGGGAGACCCAGTACTTC.

This clonotype was counted only a few times. The J gene is TRBJ1-2, the V gene TRBV12-3 or TRBV12-4; D not resolved. The CDR3 is made up of 15 amino acids. Trimming took off 4 bases at V and 4 bases at J, with 16 bases between the two ends. In DNA, the CDR3 is TGTGCCAGCAGTTCCACTACAGCGGGAAGCTATGGCTACACCTTC. It is translated as CASSSTTAGSYGYTF.